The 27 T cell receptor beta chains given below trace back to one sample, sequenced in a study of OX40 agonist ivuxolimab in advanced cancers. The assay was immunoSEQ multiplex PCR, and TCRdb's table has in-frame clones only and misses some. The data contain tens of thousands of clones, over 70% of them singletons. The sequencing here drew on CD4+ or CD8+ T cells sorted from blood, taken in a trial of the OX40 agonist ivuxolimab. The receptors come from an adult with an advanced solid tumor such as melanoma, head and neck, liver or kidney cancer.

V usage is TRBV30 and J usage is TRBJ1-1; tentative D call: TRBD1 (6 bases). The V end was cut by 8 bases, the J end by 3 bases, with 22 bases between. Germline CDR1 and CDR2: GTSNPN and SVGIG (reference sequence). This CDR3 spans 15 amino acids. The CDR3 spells CAQKGGASSDTEAFF. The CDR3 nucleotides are TGTGCCCAAAAGGGGGGGGCGTCTTCGGACACTGAAGCTTTCTTT.

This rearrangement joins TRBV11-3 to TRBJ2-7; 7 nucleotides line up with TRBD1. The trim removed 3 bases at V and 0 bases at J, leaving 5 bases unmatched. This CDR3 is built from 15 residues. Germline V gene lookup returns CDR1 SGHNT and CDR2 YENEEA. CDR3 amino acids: CASSFRDRDSYEQYF. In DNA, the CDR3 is TGTGCCAGCAGCTTCCGGGACAGAGACTCCTACGAGCAGTACTTC.

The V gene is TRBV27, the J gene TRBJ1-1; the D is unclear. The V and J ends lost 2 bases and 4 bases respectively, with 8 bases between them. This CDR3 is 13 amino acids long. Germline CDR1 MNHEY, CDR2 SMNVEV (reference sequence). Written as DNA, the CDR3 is TGTGCCAGCAGTTTAAGAGACGGCACTGAAGCTTTCTTT. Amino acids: CASSLRDGTEAFF.

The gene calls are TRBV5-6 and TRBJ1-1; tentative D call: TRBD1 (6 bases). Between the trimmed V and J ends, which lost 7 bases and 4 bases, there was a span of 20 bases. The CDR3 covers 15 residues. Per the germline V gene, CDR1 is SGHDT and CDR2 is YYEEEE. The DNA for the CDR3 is TGTGCCAGCCATCTAATACAGGGTAGGGTCACTGAAGCTTTCTTT. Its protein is CASHLIQGRVTEAFF.

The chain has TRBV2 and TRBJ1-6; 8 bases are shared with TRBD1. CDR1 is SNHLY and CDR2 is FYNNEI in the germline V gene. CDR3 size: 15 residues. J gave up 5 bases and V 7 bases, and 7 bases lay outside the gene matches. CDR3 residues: CASTLDRGHNSPLHF. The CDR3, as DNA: TGTGCCAGCACTCTAGACAGGGGTCATAATTCACCCCTCCACTTT.

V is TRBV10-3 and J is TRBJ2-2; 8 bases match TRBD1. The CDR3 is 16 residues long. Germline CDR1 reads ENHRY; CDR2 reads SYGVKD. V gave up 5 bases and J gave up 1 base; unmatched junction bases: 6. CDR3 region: CAISPQGALNTGELFF. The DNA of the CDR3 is TGTGCCATCAGTCCCCAGGGGGCCCTGAACACCGGGGAGCTGTTTTTT.

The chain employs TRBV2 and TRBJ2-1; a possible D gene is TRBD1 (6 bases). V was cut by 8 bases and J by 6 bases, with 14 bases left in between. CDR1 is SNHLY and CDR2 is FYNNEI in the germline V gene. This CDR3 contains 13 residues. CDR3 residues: CASGRTGSNEQFF. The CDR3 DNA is TGTGCCAGCGGAAGAACAGGGTCCAATGAGCAGTTCTTC.

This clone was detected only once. Written as DNA, the CDR3 is TGTGCCAGCAGCTTAGAGCACTTCTATGGCTACACCTTC. Translating it yields CASSLEHFYGYTF. The chain links TRBV7-8 to TRBJ1-2, with no clear D. The germline gives CDR1 SGHVS, CDR2 FQNEAQ. V was cut by 1 base and J by 4 bases, with 7 bases left in between. The CDR3 is made up of 13 amino acids.

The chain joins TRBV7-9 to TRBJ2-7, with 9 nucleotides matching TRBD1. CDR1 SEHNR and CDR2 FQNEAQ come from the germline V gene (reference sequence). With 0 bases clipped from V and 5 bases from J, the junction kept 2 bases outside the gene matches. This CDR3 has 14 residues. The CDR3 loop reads CASSLANRGHEQYF. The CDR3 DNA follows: TGTGCCAGCAGCTTAGCTAACAGGGGGCACGAGCAGTACTTC. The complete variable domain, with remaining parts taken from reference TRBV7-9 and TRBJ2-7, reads DTGVSQNPRHKITKRGQNVTFRCDPISEHNRLYWYRQTLGQGPEFLTYFQNEAQLEKSRLLSDRFSAERPKGSFSTLEIQRTEQGDSAMYLCASSLANRGHEQYFGPGTRLTVT.

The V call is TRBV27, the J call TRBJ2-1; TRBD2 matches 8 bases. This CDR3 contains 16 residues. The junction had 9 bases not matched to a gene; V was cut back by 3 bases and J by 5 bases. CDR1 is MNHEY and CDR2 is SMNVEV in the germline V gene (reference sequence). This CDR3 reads CASSFRSGRTDNEQFF. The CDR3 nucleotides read TGTGCCAGCAGTTTCCGAAGCGGGAGAACAGACAATGAGCAGTTCTTC.

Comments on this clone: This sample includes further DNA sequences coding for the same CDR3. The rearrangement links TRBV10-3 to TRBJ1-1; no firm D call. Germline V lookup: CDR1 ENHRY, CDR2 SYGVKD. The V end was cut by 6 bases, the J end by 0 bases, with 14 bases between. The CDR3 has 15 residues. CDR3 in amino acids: CAIRATGPLNTEAFF. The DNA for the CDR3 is TGTGCCATCAGAGCCACTGGGCCTCTGAACACTGAAGCTTTCTTT.

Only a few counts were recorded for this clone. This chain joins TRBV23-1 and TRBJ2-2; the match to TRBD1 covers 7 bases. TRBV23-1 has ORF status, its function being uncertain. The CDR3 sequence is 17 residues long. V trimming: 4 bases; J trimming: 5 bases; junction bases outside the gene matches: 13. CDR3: CASSREGQPLRTGELFF. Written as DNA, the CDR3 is TGCGCCAGCAGTCGAGAGGGACAGCCTCTGCGGACCGGGGAGCTGTTTTTT.

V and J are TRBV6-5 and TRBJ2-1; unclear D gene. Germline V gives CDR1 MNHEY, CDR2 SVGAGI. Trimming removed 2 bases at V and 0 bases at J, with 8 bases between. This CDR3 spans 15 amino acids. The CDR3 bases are TGTGCCAGCAGTTACGCCGCGAGCTCCTACAATGAGCAGTTCTTC. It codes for CASSYAASSYNEQFF.

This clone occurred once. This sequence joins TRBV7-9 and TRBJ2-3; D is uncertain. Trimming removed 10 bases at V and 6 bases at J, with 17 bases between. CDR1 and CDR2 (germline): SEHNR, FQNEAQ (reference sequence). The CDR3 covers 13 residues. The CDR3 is CATMLVSSDTQYF. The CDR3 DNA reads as TGTGCCACGATGTTGGTGTCCTCGGATACGCAGTATTTT.

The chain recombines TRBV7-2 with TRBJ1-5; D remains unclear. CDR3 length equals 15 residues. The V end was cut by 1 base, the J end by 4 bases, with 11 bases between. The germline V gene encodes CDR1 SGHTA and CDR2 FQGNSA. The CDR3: CASSLGLSPNQPQHF. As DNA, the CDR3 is TGTGCCAGCAGCTTAGGGCTGAGCCCTAATCAGCCCCAGCATTTT.

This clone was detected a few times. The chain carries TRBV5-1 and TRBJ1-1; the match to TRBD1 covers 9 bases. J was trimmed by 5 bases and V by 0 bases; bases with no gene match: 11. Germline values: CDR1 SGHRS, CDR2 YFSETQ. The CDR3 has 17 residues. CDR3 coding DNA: TGCGCCAGCAGCTTGGCCTCACTGGGACAGGGAATTACTGAAGCTTTCTTT. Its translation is CASSLASLGQGITEAFF.

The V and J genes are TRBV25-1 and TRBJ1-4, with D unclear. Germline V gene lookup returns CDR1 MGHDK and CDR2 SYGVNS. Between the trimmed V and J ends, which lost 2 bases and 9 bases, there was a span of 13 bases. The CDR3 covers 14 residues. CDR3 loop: CASSERSTWQKLFF. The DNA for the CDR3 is TGTGCCAGCAGTGAAAGATCGACCTGGCAAAAACTGTTTTTT.

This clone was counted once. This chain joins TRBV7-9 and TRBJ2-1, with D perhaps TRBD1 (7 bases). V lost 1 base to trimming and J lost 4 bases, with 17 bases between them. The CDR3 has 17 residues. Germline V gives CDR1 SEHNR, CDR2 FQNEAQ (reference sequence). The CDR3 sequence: CASSLGPDRAGYNEQFF. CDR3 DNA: TGTGCCAGCAGCTTAGGACCCGACAGGGCGGGATACAATGAGCAGTTCTTC. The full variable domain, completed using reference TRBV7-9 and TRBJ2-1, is DTGVSQNPRHKITKRGQNVTFRCDPISEHNRLYWYRQTLGQGPEFLTYFQNEAQLEKSRLLSDRFSAERPKGSFSTLEIQRTEQGDSAMYLCASSLGPDRAGYNEQFFGPGTRLTVL.

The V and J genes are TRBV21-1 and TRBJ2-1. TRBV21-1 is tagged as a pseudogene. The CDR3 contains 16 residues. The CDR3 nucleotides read TGTGCCAGCAGCAACCACCGGGCAGGAGAGGACAATGAGCAGTTCTTC. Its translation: CASSNHRAGEDNEQFF.

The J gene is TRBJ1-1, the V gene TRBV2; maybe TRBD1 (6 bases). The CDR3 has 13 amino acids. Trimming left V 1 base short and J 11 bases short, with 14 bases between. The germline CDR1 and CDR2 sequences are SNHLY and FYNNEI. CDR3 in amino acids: CASSEVNQGIAFF. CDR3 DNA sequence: TGTGCCAGCAGTGAAGTTAATCAGGGGATCGCTTTCTTT.

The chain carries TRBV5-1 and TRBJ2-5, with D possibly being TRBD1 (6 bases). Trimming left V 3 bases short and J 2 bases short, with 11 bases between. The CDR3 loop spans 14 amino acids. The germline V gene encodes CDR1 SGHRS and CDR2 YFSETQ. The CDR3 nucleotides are TGCGCCAGCAGCTCACAGGGTAGTCAAGAGACCCAGTACTTC. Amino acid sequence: CASSSQGSQETQYF.

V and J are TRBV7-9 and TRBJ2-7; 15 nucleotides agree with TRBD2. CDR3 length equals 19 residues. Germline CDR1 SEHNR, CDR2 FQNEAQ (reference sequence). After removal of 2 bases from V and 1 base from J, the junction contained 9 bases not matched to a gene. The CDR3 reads CASSLIIGLAGGPSYEQYF. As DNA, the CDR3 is TGTGCCAGCAGCTTAATCATTGGACTAGCGGGAGGGCCGTCCTACGAGCAGTACTTC.

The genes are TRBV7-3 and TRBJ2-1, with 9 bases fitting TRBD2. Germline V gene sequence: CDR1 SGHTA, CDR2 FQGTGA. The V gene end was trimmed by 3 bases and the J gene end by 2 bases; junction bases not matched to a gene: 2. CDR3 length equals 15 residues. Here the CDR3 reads CASSLLAGPYNEQFF. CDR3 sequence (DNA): TGTGCCAGCAGCTTGCTAGCGGGACCCTACAATGAGCAGTTCTTC.

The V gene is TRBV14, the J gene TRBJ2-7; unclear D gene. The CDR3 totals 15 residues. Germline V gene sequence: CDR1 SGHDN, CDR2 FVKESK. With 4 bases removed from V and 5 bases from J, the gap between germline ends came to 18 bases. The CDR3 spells CASSRTPSLYDEQYF. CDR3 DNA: TGTGCCAGCAGCCGGACGCCTTCCTTATACGACGAGCAGTACTTC.

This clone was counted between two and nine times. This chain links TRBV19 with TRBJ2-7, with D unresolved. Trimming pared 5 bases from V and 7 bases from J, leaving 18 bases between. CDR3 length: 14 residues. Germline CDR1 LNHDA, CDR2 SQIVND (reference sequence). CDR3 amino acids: CASSASLWGGEQYF. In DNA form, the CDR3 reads TGTGCCAGTAGTGCTTCACTCTGGGGTGGAGAGCAGTACTTC.

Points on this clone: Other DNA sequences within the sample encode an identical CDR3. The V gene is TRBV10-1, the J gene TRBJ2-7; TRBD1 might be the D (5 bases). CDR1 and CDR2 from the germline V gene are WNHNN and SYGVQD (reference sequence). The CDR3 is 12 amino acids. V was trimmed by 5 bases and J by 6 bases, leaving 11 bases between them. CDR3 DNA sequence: TGCGCCAGCAGTCACCAGGGTTCCGAGCAGTACTTC. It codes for CASSHQGSEQYF.

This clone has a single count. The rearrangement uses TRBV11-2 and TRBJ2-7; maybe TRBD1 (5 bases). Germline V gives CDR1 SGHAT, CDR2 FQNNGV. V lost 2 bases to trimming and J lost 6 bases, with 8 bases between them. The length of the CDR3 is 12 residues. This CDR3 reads CASSLLRGEQYF. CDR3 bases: TGTGCCAGCAGCTTATTAAGGGGCGAGCAGTACTTC.